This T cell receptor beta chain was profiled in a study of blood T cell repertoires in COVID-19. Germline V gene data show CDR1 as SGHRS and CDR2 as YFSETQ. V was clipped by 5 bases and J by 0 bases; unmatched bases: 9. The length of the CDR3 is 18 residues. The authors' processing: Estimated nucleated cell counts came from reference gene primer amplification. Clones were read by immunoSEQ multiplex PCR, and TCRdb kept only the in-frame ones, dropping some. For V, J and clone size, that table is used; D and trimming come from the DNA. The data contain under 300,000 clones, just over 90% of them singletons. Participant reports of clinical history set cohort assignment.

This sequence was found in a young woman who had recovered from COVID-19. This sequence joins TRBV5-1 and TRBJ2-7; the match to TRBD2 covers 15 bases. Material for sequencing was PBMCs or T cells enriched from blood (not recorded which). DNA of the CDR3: TGCGCCAGCAGGGCCGGGACTAGCGGGAGGAAAGGCTCCTACGAGCAGTACTTC. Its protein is CASRAGTSGRKGSYEQYF.